What follows are 27 T cell receptor beta chains derived from one specimen sequenced in a study of blood T cell repertoires in COVID-19. Using immunoSEQ multiplex PCR, the repertoire was profiled, and TCRdb retains in-frame clones only, with some absent. This sample has 250,000 to 300,000 clones; approximately 86% occur once, and the top ten carry approximately 1%. Material for sequencing was PBMCs or T cells enriched from blood (not recorded which). The receptors were sampled from a woman aged 30 to 39 who had recovered from COVID-19.

This chain's CDR3 is CASSLEGSGSSRYNEQFF. In DNA form, the CDR3 reads TGCGCCAGCAGCTTGGAGGGTAGCGGGAGTAGTCGTTACAATGAGCAGTTCTTC. The genes are TRBV5-1 and TRBJ2-1; 9 positions agree with TRBD2. The CDR3 loop spans 18 amino acids. The junction had 11 bases not matched to a gene; V was cut back by 0 bases and J by 4 bases. Germline assignment: CDR1 SGHRS and CDR2 YFSETQ.

The genes are TRBV2 and TRBJ2-3; TRBD1 aligns across 7 bases. The CDR3 length is 15 residues. V lost 4 bases, J lost 4 bases, and 8 bases stayed unmatched. Germline CDR1 reads SNHLY; CDR2 reads FYNNEI. The CDR3 coding sequence is TGTGCCAGCAGTGGGGACAGTCAGTTTTCAGATACGCAGTATTTT. Protein product: CASSGDSQFSDTQYF.

The genes are TRBV28 and TRBJ1-1, with 7 positions matching TRBD1. The germline V gene encodes CDR1 MDHEN and CDR2 SYDVKM. The CDR3 covers 12 residues. V trimming: 2 bases; J trimming: 10 bases; junction bases outside the gene matches: 4. The CDR3 sequence: CASSLRQGSAFF. Written as DNA, the CDR3 is TGTGCCAGCAGTTTAAGACAGGGCTCAGCTTTCTTT.

A few counts support this clone. The rearrangement uses TRBV7-9 and TRBJ1-2; TRBD1 matches at 9 bases. V lost 11 bases, J lost 0 bases, and 7 bases stayed unmatched. The germline gives CDR1 SEHNR, CDR2 FQNEAQ (reference sequence). The CDR3 runs 14 residues. CDR3 sequence: CAFGQGSTNYGYTF. The CDR3 DNA reads as TGTGCCTTCGGACAGGGGTCTACTAACTATGGCTACACCTTC. Full variable domain (missing parts from reference TRBV7-9 and TRBJ1-2): DTGVSQNPRHKITKRGQNVTFRCDPISEHNRLYWYRQTLGQGPEFLTYFQNEAQLEKSRLLSDRFSAERPKGSFSTLEIQRTEQGDSAMYLCAFGQGSTNYGYTFGSGTRLTVV.

Notes on this clone: Different DNA sequences within this sample yield the same CDR3. V usage is TRBV18 and J usage is TRBJ1-1; possible D gene TRBD1, 5 bases. V was pared by 2 bases and J by 4 bases, with 8 bases between. Per the germline V gene, CDR1 is KGHSH and CDR2 is LQKENI. This CDR3 contains 13 residues. Here the CDR3 DNA reads TGTGCCAGCTCACCAACGGGGGGCACTGAAGCTTTCTTT. This codes for CASSPTGGTEAFF.

The CDR3 sequence: CASSPGNTGELFF. CDR3 DNA sequence: TGTGCCAGCAGCCCGGGGAACACCGGGGAGCTGTTTTTT. The chain is built from TRBV7-9 and TRBJ2-2, with D uncertain. This CDR3 region has 13 residues. Germline V lookup: CDR1 SEHNR, CDR2 FQNEAQ (reference sequence). Trimming took 5 bases from V and 1 from J, leaving 5 bases between them. Full variable domain (rest looked up from reference TRBV7-9 and TRBJ2-2): DTGVSQNPRHKITKRGQNVTFRCDPISEHNRLYWYRQTLGQGPEFLTYFQNEAQLEKSRLLSDRFSAERPKGSFSTLEIQRTEQGDSAMYLCASSPGNTGELFFGEGSRLTVL.

J is TRBJ2-3 and V is TRBV5-1; 12 bases match TRBD2. Germline CDR1 reads SGHRS; CDR2 reads YFSETQ. There are 15 residues in the CDR3. Trimming removed 3 bases from V and 6 bases from J; junction bases left unmatched: 5. This CDR3 is CASSSGLAGSDTQYF. CDR3 in DNA: TGCGCCAGCAGCTCCGGACTAGCGGGATCGGATACGCAGTATTTT.

This chain connects TRBV9 to TRBJ2-2, with 7 nucleotides matching TRBD2. With 1 base clipped from V and 1 base from J, the junction kept 4 bases outside the gene matches. The CDR3 sequence is 16 residues long. CDR1 is SGDLS, CDR2 YYNGEE, per germline. The chain's CDR3 is CASSVSKRGNTGELFF. The CDR3 nucleotides read TGTGCCAGCAGCGTATCTAAGCGGGGGAACACCGGGGAGCTGTTTTTT.

A single count supports this clone. One end of the junction is discordant with germline, which a read error may explain. V gene TRBV6-1 combines with J gene TRBJ2-3, with 8 bases lining up with TRBD2. Germline CDR1 and CDR2: MNHNS and SASEGT. The CDR3 loop spans 15 amino acids. The CDR3, as DNA: TGTGCCAGCAGGGAAGCGGGAGAATTCGCAGATACGCAGTATTTT. Translating gives CASREAGEFADTQYF.

The rearrangement uses TRBV5-3 and TRBJ2-1; 12 bases are shared with TRBD2. Being an ORF, TRBV5-3 has a function that is uncertain. This CDR3 has 15 residues. Trimming at V came to 1 base and at J to 8 bases, leaving 4 bases not matched to a gene. The CDR3 is CARSLRLAGVHEQFF. The CDR3 DNA reads TGTGCCAGAAGCTTGAGACTAGCGGGAGTCCATGAGCAGTTCTTC.

CDR3 amino acids: CAGRRGDDSNQPQHF. The CDR3 DNA reads TGTGCCGGGCGACGGGGGGATGATAGCAATCAGCCCCAGCATTTT. The rearrangement joins TRBV6-5 to TRBJ1-5, with D perhaps TRBD1 (5 bases). The germline CDR1 and CDR2 sequences are MNHEY and SVGAGI. Trimming took off 11 bases at V and 0 bases at J, with 17 bases between the two ends. The CDR3 consists of 15 residues.

This sequence joins TRBV19 and TRBJ1-1; D is uncertain. Germline CDR1 LNHDA, CDR2 SQIVND (reference sequence). The V end lost 5 bases, the J end lost 0 bases, and 25 bases lay between the germline ends. The CDR3 length is 19 residues. DNA of the CDR3: TGTGCCAGTAGTCCCCCCAGTGTAGTCGGGATCCCAATGAACACTGAAGCTTTCTTT. Translating gives CASSPPSVVGIPMNTEAFF. Combining the CDR3 with reference TRBV19 and TRBJ1-1 gives the whole variable domain DGGITQSPKYLFRKEGQNVTLSCEQNLNHDAMYWYRQDPGQGLRLIYYSQIVNDFQKGDIAEGYSVSREKKESFPLTVTSAQKNPTAFYLCASSPPSVVGIPMNTEAFFGQGTRLTVV.

J is TRBJ1-1 and V is TRBV7-2; D call uncertain. Germline V gives CDR1 SGHTA, CDR2 FQGNSA. Trimming pared 4 bases from V and 8 bases from J, leaving 20 bases between. This CDR3 contains 15 residues. The CDR3 sequence: CASSSLSGGEGEAFF. The CDR3 nucleotides read TGTGCCAGCAGCTCTTTAAGCGGCGGGGAAGGGGAAGCTTTCTTT.

The V call is TRBV3-1 (or the pseudogene TRBV3-2), the J call TRBJ1-1; no reliable D call. The V end was cut by 3 bases, the J end by 0 bases, with 5 bases between. The CDR3 is made up of 13 amino acids. Germline assignment: CDR1 LGHDT and CDR2 YNNKEL (reference sequence). The CDR3 DNA follows: TGTGCCAGCAGCCAGTTTATGAACACTGAAGCTTTCTTT. As protein: CASSQFMNTEAFF.

The chain uses TRBV19 and TRBJ1-1, with D tentatively TRBD1 (6 bases). CDR3 length equals 15 residues. The germline CDR1 and CDR2 sequences are LNHDA and SQIVND (reference sequence). The V end lost 6 bases, the J end lost 0 bases, and 14 bases lay between the germline ends. CDR3 amino acids: CASSRWGLVNTEAFF. CDR3 nucleotide sequence: TGTGCCAGTAGCCGATGGGGGCTAGTGAACACTGAAGCTTTCTTT. Combining the CDR3 with reference TRBV19 and TRBJ1-1 gives the whole variable domain DGGITQSPKYLFRKEGQNVTLSCEQNLNHDAMYWYRQDPGQGLRLIYYSQIVNDFQKGDIAEGYSVSREKKESFPLTVTSAQKNPTAFYLCASSRWGLVNTEAFFGQGTRLTVV.

The sample holds a few counts of this clone. J is TRBJ2-5 and V is TRBV9; 10 bases agree with TRBD2. V lost 2 bases to trimming and J lost 5 bases; unmatched junction nucleotides: 6. CDR3 length equals 15 residues. Germline CDR1 reads SGDLS; CDR2 reads YYNGEE. The CDR3 nucleotides read TGTGCCAGCAGCGTCGCTAGCGGGAGTAGGGAGACCCAGTACTTC. This gives the protein CASSVASGSRETQYF.

The chain combines TRBV6-5 with TRBJ2-7; 11 bases match TRBD2. This CDR3 comprises 15 residues. V gave up 7 bases and J gave up 0 bases; unmatched junction bases: 5. Germline values: CDR1 MNHEY, CDR2 SVGAGI. CDR3 residues: CASTKTSGSSYEQYF. DNA of the CDR3: TGTGCCAGCACCAAAACTAGCGGGAGCTCCTACGAGCAGTACTTC.

This clone was picked up one time. The V and J genes are TRBV13 and TRBJ2-1; TRBD2 aligns across 11 bases. CDR3 length equals 15 residues. CDR1 is PRHDT, CDR2 FYEKMQ, per germline (reference sequence). V dropped 5 bases and J dropped 5; count of bases not matched to a gene: 5. CDR3 residues: CASSPLAGGHNEQFF. The CDR3 coding sequence is TGTGCCAGCAGCCCCCTAGCGGGAGGCCACAATGAGCAGTTCTTC.

This clone was observed a single time. The junction differs from germline at one of its ends, possibly a read error. The chain recombines TRBV9 with TRBJ1-6; a weak D match, TRBD1 (5 bases). The CDR3 loop spans 14 amino acids. Germline CDR1 is SGDLS and CDR2 is YYNGEE. The CDR3 here is CASSRRGYHSPLHF. CDR3 coding DNA: TGTGCCAGCAGCAGGAGGGGCTATCATTCACCCCTCCACTTT.

J is TRBJ1-2 and V is TRBV6-5, with 7 nucleotides matching TRBD1. This CDR3 spans 13 amino acids. Germline CDR1 and CDR2: MNHEY and SVGAGI. V trimming: 6 bases; J trimming: 4 bases; junction bases outside the gene matches: 5. The CDR3 region is CASRGDSPYGYTF. In nucleotides, the CDR3 is TGTGCCAGCAGAGGGGACAGTCCCTATGGCTACACCTTC.

This chain connects TRBV7-2 to TRBJ1-1; the D gene is possibly TRBD1 (5 bases). V gave up 4 bases and J gave up 2 bases, with 11 bases separating them. The length of the CDR3 is 14 residues. Looked up from germline, CDR1 is SGHTA and CDR2 is FQGNSA. CDR3: CASSWDFSNTEAFF. The CDR3 DNA follows: TGTGCCAGCAGCTGGGACTTCTCAAACACTGAAGCTTTCTTT. Variable domain in full (rest from reference TRBV7-2 and TRBJ1-1): GAGVSQSPSNKVTEKGKDVELRCDPISGHTALYWYRQSLGQGLEFLIYFQGNSAPDKSGLPSDRFSAERTGGSVSTLTIQRTQQEDSAVYLCASSWDFSNTEAFFGQGTRLTVV.

CDR3 sequence (DNA): TGTGCCAGTACCCCCGGGGGGTTATATGGCTACACCTTC. Amino acid sequence: CASTPGGLYGYTF. The rearrangement uses TRBV19 and TRBJ1-2; TRBD1 might be the D (5 bases). V was trimmed by 7 bases and J by 5 bases, leaving 14 bases between them. CDR3 length: 13 amino acids. CDR1 and CDR2 from the germline V gene are LNHDA and SQIVND (reference sequence).

The chain carries TRBV29-1 and TRBJ2-2; 7 nucleotides agree with TRBD1. Trimming cost V 6 bases and J 7 bases; bases outside gene matches: 5. CDR3 length: 12 residues. Germline assignment: CDR1 SQVTM and CDR2 ANQGSEA. CDR3 in amino acids: CSVTTGIGELFF. In nucleotides, the CDR3 is TGCAGCGTGACGACAGGGATCGGGGAGCTGTTTTTT.

Turning to this clone: Other DNA sequences in the sample encode the same CDR3. The chain employs TRBV6-5 and TRBJ2-7; 10 bases align to TRBD1. This CDR3 is 14 amino acids long. The ends lost 0 bases at V and 4 bases at J; junction bases unmatched: 0. Germline V gene lookup returns CDR1 MNHEY and CDR2 SVGAGI. The CDR3 spells CASSYSDRGYEQYF. In DNA, the CDR3 is TGTGCCAGCAGTTACTCGGACAGGGGGTACGAGCAGTACTTC.

CDR3 nucleotides: TGCGCCAGCAGCCAAATCTTTAGCGGGGCTAGGGAGACCCAGTACTTC. This gives the protein CASSQIFSGARETQYF. V usage is TRBV4-1 and J usage is TRBJ2-5, with TRBD2 matching 8 bases. CDR1 is MGHRA and CDR2 is YSYEKL in the germline V gene. This CDR3 spans 16 amino acids. With V trimmed by 2 bases and J by 5 bases, 10 bases remained unmatched.

The chain recombines TRBV5-1 with TRBJ2-5; D is ambiguous. Per the germline V gene, CDR1 is SGHRS and CDR2 is YFSETQ. There are 12 residues in the CDR3. V shed 0 bases and J shed 5 bases, with 5 bases lying between them. In DNA form, the CDR3 reads TGCGCCAGCAGCTTGGATAGTGAGACCCAGTACTTC. It is translated as CASSLDSETQYF.

The chain has TRBV5-1 and TRBJ1-5, with D tentatively TRBD1 (5 bases). V was clipped by 0 bases and J by 5 bases, with 15 bases between them. The CDR3 contains 16 residues. CDR1 and CDR2 from the germline V gene are SGHRS and YFSETQ. The CDR3 nucleotides are TGCGCCAGCAGCTTGGGCGGGACGAGCTCCGATCAGCCCCAGCATTTT. Its translation is CASSLGGTSSDQPQHF.